The rows below give T cell receptor beta chains drawn from one sample of a study of shared clonotypes between healthy human individuals. This table comes from immunoSEQ multiplex PCR, and its TCRdb copy is limited to in-frame clones, with some not included. The sample consists of about 2.2 million clones, 93% of them appearing once. The specimen sequenced was naive CD8+ T cells from PBMCs. The receptors originated from a man aged 18 to 30 in good health. Some clones in this sample may be carry-over from other donors' samples. Each CDR3 is given with its conserved first and last residue. The D gene is left open where the match is weak. Size is omitted from some rows. Given values are once, few, many or a class for expanded clones.

J gene,D gene,clone size,V gene,CDR3 protein,CDR3 DNA
TRBJ2-5,-,-,TRBV19,CASSVLYAEETQYF,TGTGCCAGTAGTGTATTATATGCGGAGGAGACCCAGTACTTC
TRBJ1-3,-,-,TRBV7-9,CASSKGRGGGNTIYF,TGTGCCAGCAGCAAGGGGAGGGGCGGTGGAAACACCATATATTTT
TRBJ2-5,TRBD2,-,TRBV5-6,CASSRGGNQETQYF,TGTGCCAGCAGCCGCGGGGGTAACCAAGAGACCCAGTACTTC
TRBJ1-5,-,-,TRBV28,CASSFEQGLNQPQHF,TGTGCCAGCAGTTTTGAGCAGGGACTAAATCAGCCCCAGCATTTT
TRBJ1-3,TRBD1,once,TRBV9,CASSVGDRYSGNTIYF,TGTGCCAGCAGCGTTGGGGACAGATACTCTGGAAACACCATATATTTT
TRBJ1-2,TRBD1,-,TRBV9,CASSATQGAFDYGYTF,TGTGCCAGCAGCGCAACACAGGGGGCTTTTGACTATGGCTACACCTTC
TRBJ2-5,-,-,TRBV28,CASSTWDRLIGGETQYF,TGTGCCAGCAGTACATGGGACAGGCTAATCGGGGGGGAGACCCAGTACTTC
TRBJ2-7,-,-,TRBV30,CAWSWRGISYEQYF,TGTGCCTGGAGTTGGCGAGGGATCTCCTACGAGCAGTACTTC
TRBJ1-1,-,-,TRBV13,CASSFTGYGGNTEAFF,TGTGCCAGCAGCTTTACAGGGTACGGGGGGAACACTGAAGCTTTCTTT
TRBJ2-2,TRBD2,few,TRBV27,CASRLQDSGSSGELFF,TGTGCCAGCAGGCTTCAAGATAGCGGGAGTTCCGGGGAGCTGTTTTTT
TRBJ2-7,-,-,TRBV4-2,CASSQVGLAYEQYF,TGTGCCAGCAGCCAAGTAGGGCTGGCCTACGAGCAGTACTTC
TRBJ2-7,TRBD2,-,TRBV19,CASTPRGTSGFYEQYF,TGTGCCAGTACCCCGAGGGGGACTAGCGGTTTTTACGAGCAGTACTTC
TRBJ2-2,-,-,TRBV6-5,CASSSGTGELFF,TGTGCCAGCAGTAGCGGAACCGGGGAGCTGTTTTTT
TRBJ2-6,-,-,TRBV27,CASSFGGRFSGANVLTF,TGTGCCAGCAGTTTTGGGGGCCGATTCTCTGGGGCCAACGTCCTGACTTTC
TRBJ1-1,-,-,TRBV7-2,CASSLDWVRDGTEAFF,TGTGCCAGCAGCTTAGATTGGGTCCGGGATGGGACTGAAGCTTTCTTT
TRBJ2-1,TRBD2,-,TRBV9,CASTAGDNEQFF,TGTGCCAGCACCGCGGGGGACAATGAGCAGTTCTTC
TRBJ2-3,-,-,TRBV4-1,CASSQGGDPRWYF,TGCGCCAGCAGCCAAGGAGGGGACCCAAGGTGGTATTTT
TRBJ2-5,-,once,TRBV11-2,CASSAAYLGAQETQYF,TGTGCCAGCAGCGCCGCCTATTTGGGGGCACAAGAGACCCAGTACTTC
TRBJ2-7,-,-,TRBV6-6,CASSYEGVEQYF,TGTGCCAGCAGTTACGAAGGGGTCGAGCAGTACTTC
TRBJ2-7,TRBD1,-,TRBV6-1,CASSAGTGSVEQYF,TGTGCCAGCTCCGCCGGGACAGGGAGTGTCGAGCAGTACTTC
TRBJ2-1,TRBD1,once,TRBV13,CASSWDSRDEQFF,TGTGCCAGCAGCTGGGACAGCAGGGATGAGCAGTTCTTC
TRBJ2-7,TRBD1,few,TRBV7-6,CASSLAQGDRSYEQYF,TGTGCCAGCAGCTTAGCGCAAGGGGACAGATCCTACGAGCAGTACTTC
TRBJ2-7,TRBD1,-,TRBV27,CASSSPGTGIYEQYF,TGTGCCAGCAGTTCCCCCGGGACAGGGATCTACGAGCAGTACTTC
TRBJ2-2,-,-,TRBV4-1,CASSQDAESGELFF,TGCGCCAGCAGCCAAGATGCAGAGTCCGGGGAGCTGTTTTTT
TRBJ2-2,TRBD2,-,TRBV5-1,CASSLLAGGSNTGELFF,TGCGCCAGCAGCTTATTAGCGGGAGGGTCGAACACCGGGGAGCTGTTTTTT
TRBJ2-1,TRBD2,-,TRBV27,CASSLYPLASGRNEQFF,TGTGCCAGCAGTTTATACCCTCTGGCTAGCGGGAGGAATGAGCAGTTCTTC
TRBJ2-7,-,-,TRBV28,CASSLLALSSYEQYF,TGTGCCAGCAGTTTACTTGCGTTGAGCTCCTACGAGCAGTACTTC
TRBJ2-7,-,-,TRBV6-4,CASSENAGLSYEQYF,TGTGCCAGCAGTGAGAACGCGGGCCTCTCCTACGAGCAGTACTTC
TRBJ2-1,-,-,TRBV9,CASSDPLDSNSYNEQFF,TGTGCCAGCAGCGATCCCTTGGACTCTAACTCCTACAATGAGCAGTTCTTC
TRBJ2-5,TRBD1,-,TRBV7-6,CASSLMGQNQETQYF,TGTGCCAGCAGCTTAATGGGACAGAACCAAGAGACCCAGTACTTC
TRBJ2-1,TRBD1,-,TRBV7-3,CASSSAQGQGAGDKQFF,TGTGCCAGCAGCTCCGCCCAGGGACAGGGCGCGGGAGATAAGCAGTTCTTC
TRBJ2-3,-,once,TRBV7-8,CASSPEAGTPITDTQYF,TGTGCCAGCAGCCCCGAGGCCGGGACGCCCATAACAGATACGCAGTATTTT
TRBJ2-1,-,-,TRBV28,CASSLYRTTYNEQFF,TGTGCCAGCAGTTTATACAGGACCACCTACAATGAGCAGTTCTTC
TRBJ2-1,-,-,TRBV6-1,CASSTFYNEQFF,TGTGCCAGCAGTACCTTCTACAATGAGCAGTTCTTC
TRBJ2-2,-,-,TRBV18,CASSPMGNANTGELFF,TGTGCCAGCTCACCAATGGGAAACGCGAACACCGGGGAGCTGTTTTTT
TRBJ1-1,TRBD1,once,TRBV4-1,CASSQVRAGGNEAFF,TGCGCCAGCAGCCAAGTTCGGGCAGGGGGCAACGAAGCTTTCTTT
TRBJ1-2,-,-,TRBV28,CASSFQGSDYGYTF,TGTGCCAGCAGTTTCCAGGGGAGTGACTATGGCTACACCTTC
TRBJ2-2,-,-,TRBV4-3,CASSQDSDRTGELFF,TGCGCCAGCAGCCAAGATAGTGATCGGACCGGGGAGCTGTTTTTT
TRBJ2-7,TRBD1,-,TRBV7-8,CASSLADRTTYEQYF,TGTGCCAGCAGCTTAGCGGACAGGACGACCTACGAGCAGTACTTC
TRBJ1-5,-,few,TRBV6-5,CASSYLQGHQPQHF,TGTGCCAGCAGTTACCTCCAGGGACATCAGCCCCAGCATTTT
TRBJ1-2,-,-,TRBV4-3,CASSQDSTGYGYTF,TGCGCCAGCAGCCAAGATTCGACAGGCTATGGCTACACCTTC
TRBJ1-2,-,-,TRBV5-4,CASSSPDGPIGYTF,TGTGCCAGCAGCTCCCCGGACGGACCTATTGGGTACACCTTC
TRBJ2-1,TRBD2,-,TRBV4-1,CASSQTGTSVNNEQFF,TGCGCCAGCAGCCAAACCGGGACTAGCGTAAACAATGAGCAGTTCTTC
TRBJ1-1,-,-,TRBV5-1,CASSLAGGGGTEAFF,TGCGCCAGCAGCTTGGCCGGGGGCGGAGGCACTGAAGCTTTCTTT
TRBJ1-2,-,-,TRBV27,CASSLSGQFYGYTF,TGTGCCAGCAGTTTATCGGGCCAATTCTATGGCTACACCTTC
TRBJ2-7,TRBD2,-,TRBV7-6,CASSPAASGTTSYEQYF,TGTGCCAGCAGCCCCGCGGCTAGCGGGACGACCTCCTACGAGCAGTACTTC
TRBJ1-2,TRBD1,-,TRBV7-8,CASSAPGTGQRGYTF,TGTGCCAGCAGCGCTCCTGGTACGGGACAGCGGGGCTACACCTTC
TRBJ2-1,TRBD2,once,TRBV28,CASSPGLARSDEQFF,TGTGCCAGCAGCCCCGGACTAGCCCGGTCCGATGAGCAGTTCTTC
TRBJ1-5,-,-,TRBV5-1,CASDHLEVGSNQPQHF,TGCGCCAGCGACCACCTCGAGGTCGGGAGCAATCAGCCCCAGCATTTT
TRBJ2-7,TRBD1,once,TRBV28,CASSLGPGQGPYEQYF,TGTGCCAGCAGTTTAGGCCCGGGACAGGGTCCCTACGAGCAGTACTTC
TRBJ2-1,-,-,TRBV19,CATQEEASLMQGEQFF,TGTGCCACCCAGGAGGAAGCGTCCTTAATGCAGGGTGAGCAGTTCTTC
TRBJ2-5,TRBD2,-,TRBV4-3,CASSHGLADQETQYF,TGCGCCAGCAGCCATGGACTAGCGGACCAAGAGACCCAGTACTTC
TRBJ2-5,-,-,TRBV4-3,CASSPVYPIRGETQYF,TGCGCCAGCAGCCCAGTATACCCTATACGGGGGGAGACCCAGTACTTC
TRBJ2-7,TRBD1,-,TRBV7-9,CASSPGTGDYEQYF,TGTGCCAGCAGCCCGGGGACAGGAGACTACGAGCAGTACTTC
TRBJ2-5,TRBD2,-,TRBV13,CASSQPRGVGLAEETQYF,TGTGCCAGCAGCCAGCCCAGGGGGGTGGGACTAGCGGAAGAGACCCAGTACTTC
TRBJ2-1,-,-,TRBV6-6,CASISTLRFNEQFF,TGTGCCAGCATATCGACACTAAGATTCAATGAGCAGTTCTTC
TRBJ2-2,-,-,TRBV6-5,CASSILATNTGELFF,TGTGCCAGCAGTATCCTAGCTACGAACACCGGGGAGCTGTTTTTT
TRBJ2-2,-,-,TRBV29-1,CSVSGPRAGELFF,TGCAGCGTCTCGGGACCCCGGGCCGGGGAGCTGTTTTTT